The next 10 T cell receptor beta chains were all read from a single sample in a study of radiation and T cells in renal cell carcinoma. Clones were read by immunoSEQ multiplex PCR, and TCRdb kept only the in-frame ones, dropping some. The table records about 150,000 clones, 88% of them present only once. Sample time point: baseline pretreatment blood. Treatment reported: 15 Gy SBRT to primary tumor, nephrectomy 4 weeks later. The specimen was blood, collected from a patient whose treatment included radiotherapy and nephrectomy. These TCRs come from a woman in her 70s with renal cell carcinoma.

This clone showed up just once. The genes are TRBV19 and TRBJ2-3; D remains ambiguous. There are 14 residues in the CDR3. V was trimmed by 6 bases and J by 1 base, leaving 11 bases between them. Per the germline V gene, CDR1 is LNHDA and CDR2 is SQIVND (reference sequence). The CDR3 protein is CASRIGLRTDTQYF. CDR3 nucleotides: TGTGCCAGTAGAATCGGGCTTCGCACAGATACGCAGTATTTT.

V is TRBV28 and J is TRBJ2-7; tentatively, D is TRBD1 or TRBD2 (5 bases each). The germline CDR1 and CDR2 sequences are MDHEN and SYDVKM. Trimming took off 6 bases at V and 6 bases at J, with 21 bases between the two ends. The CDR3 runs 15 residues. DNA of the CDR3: TGTGCCAGCAGATTACCCGGGGCGCCGGCGGTCGAGCAGTACTTC. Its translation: CASRLPGAPAVEQYF.

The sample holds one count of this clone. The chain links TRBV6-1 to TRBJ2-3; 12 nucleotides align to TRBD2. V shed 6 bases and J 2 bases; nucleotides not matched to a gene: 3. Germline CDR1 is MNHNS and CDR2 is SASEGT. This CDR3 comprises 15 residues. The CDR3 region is CASSTSGGTTDTQYF. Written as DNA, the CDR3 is TGTGCCAGCAGCACTAGCGGGGGGACCACAGATACGCAGTATTTT.

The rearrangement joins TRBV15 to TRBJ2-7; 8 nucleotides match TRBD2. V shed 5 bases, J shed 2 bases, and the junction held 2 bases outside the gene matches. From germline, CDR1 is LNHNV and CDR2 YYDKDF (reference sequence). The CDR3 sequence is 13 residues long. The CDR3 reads CATSLGGAYEQYF. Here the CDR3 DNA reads TGTGCCACCAGCCTCGGGGGGGCCTACGAGCAGTACTTC.

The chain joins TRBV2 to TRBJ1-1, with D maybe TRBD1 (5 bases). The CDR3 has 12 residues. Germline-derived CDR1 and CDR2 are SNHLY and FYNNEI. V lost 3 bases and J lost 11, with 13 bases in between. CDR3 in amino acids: CASSDYGGLAFF. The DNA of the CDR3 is TGTGCCAGCAGTGATTACGGGGGATTGGCTTTCTTT.

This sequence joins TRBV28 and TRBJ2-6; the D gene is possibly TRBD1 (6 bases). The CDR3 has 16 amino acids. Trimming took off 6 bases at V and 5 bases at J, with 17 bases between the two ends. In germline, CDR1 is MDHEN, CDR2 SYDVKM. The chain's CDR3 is CASSRDTSLWANVLTF. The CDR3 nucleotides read TGTGCCAGCAGCCGGGACACAAGTCTCTGGGCCAACGTCCTGACTTTC. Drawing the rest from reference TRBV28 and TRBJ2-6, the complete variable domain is DVKVTQSSRYLVKRTGEKVFLECVQDMDHENMFWYRQDPGLGLRLIYFSYDVKMKEKGDIPEGYSVSREKKERFSLILESASTNQTSMYLCASSRDTSLWANVLTFGAGSRLTVL.

DNA for the CDR3: TGTGCCAGCAGTTTACTAGGGACTAGCGGGGGCCCAAGGAGGTTGGAGCTGTTTTTT. This codes for CASSLLGTSGGPRRLELFF. The gene calls are TRBV28 and TRBJ2-2, with 14 bases fitting TRBD2. The CDR3 has 19 residues. Germline V gene lookup returns CDR1 MDHEN and CDR2 SYDVKM. The V segment lost 2 bases and the J segment 10 bases; nucleotides outside the gene matches: 15. Variable domain in full (rest from reference TRBV28 and TRBJ2-2): DVKVTQSSRYLVKRTGEKVFLECVQDMDHENMFWYRQDPGLGLRLIYFSYDVKMKEKGDIPEGYSVSREKKERFSLILESASTNQTSMYLCASSLLGTSGGPRRLELFFGEGSRLTVL.

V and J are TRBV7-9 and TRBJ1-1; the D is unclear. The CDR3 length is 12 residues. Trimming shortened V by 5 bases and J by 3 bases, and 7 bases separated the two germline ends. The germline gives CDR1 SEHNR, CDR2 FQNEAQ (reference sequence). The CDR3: CASSRDYTEAFF. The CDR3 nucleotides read TGTGCCAGCAGCCGTGATTACACTGAAGCTTTCTTT.

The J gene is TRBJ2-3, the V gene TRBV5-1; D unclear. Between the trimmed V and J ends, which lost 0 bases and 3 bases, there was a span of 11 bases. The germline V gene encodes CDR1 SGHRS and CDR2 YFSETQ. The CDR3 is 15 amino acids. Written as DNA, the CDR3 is TGCGCCAGCAGCTTGGACGGTAAAGTTACAGATACGCAGTATTTT. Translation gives CASSLDGKVTDTQYF.

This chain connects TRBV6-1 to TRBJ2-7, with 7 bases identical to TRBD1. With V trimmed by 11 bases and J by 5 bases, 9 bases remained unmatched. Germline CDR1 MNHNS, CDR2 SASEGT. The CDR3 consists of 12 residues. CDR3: CAVLTGYDEQYF. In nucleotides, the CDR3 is TGTGCCGTACTGACAGGGTACGACGAGCAGTACTTC.